One sample yielded the 5 T cell receptor beta chains listed below, sequenced in a study of blood T cell repertoires in COVID-19. TCRdb's table, derived via immunoSEQ multiplex PCR, lists solely in-frame clones and lacks some. The data hold about 65,000 clones, with about 83% observed a single time. Sequenced: peripheral blood. The source of these receptors is a man aged 50 or older with COVID-19, enrolled during active disease.

This clone showed up just once. The chain carries TRBV14 and TRBJ1-6, with TRBD1 matching 9 bases. The CDR3 is made up of 16 amino acids. Losses at the gene ends were 2 bases for V and 5 bases for J; bases not matched to a gene: 4. Germline CDR1 SGHDN, CDR2 FVKESK. CDR3 sequence reads: CASSQYRGRNNSPLHF. The CDR3 DNA sequence: TGTGCCAGCAGCCAATACAGGGGGCGAAATAATTCACCCCTCCACTTT.

This rearrangement joins TRBV6-5 to TRBJ2-7, with D perhaps matching TRBD2 (5 bases). The germline V gene has CDR1 MNHEY and CDR2 SVGAGI. V gave up 5 bases and J gave up 5 bases, with 16 bases separating them. The CDR3 sequence is 14 residues long. The CDR3 sequence is CASSPGLIGDEQYF. CDR3 nucleotides: TGTGCCAGCAGTCCGGGCCTAATCGGGGACGAGCAGTACTTC.

The chain has TRBV29-1 and TRBJ2-7; D possibly corresponds to TRBD1 (6 bases). The CDR3 consists of 13 residues. Deletions cut 6 bases from V and 0 bases from J, with 12 bases between. The germline CDR1 and CDR2 sequences are SQVTM and ANQGSEA. The CDR3 DNA is TGCAGCGTAAAAACAGGGAGCTCCTACGAGCAGTACTTC. It yields the protein CSVKTGSSYEQYF.

This clone turned up a few times. The rearrangement uses TRBV28 and TRBJ2-7; 10 bases map to TRBD1. CDR3 length: 15 amino acids. V trimming: 2 bases; J trimming: 5 bases; junction bases outside the gene matches: 6. CDR1 and CDR2 (germline): MDHEN, SYDVKM. In DNA, the CDR3 is TGTGCCAGCAGTTTAATGGGACAGGGGATAGACGAGCAGTACTTC. It encodes CASSLMGQGIDEQYF.

This chain connects TRBV4-3 to TRBJ2-3; 12 nucleotides line up with TRBD2. CDR3 length equals 17 residues. Looked up from germline, CDR1 is LGHNA and CDR2 is YSLEER. V lost 4 bases to trimming and J lost 6 bases; unmatched junction nucleotides: 11. CDR3 in amino acids: CASSPGTSGSLMDTQYF. The CDR3 DNA sequence: TGCGCCAGCAGCCCCGGGACTAGCGGGTCTTTAATGGATACGCAGTATTTT.